The rows below give T cell receptor beta chains drawn from one sample of a study of Ad26.COV2.S vaccination and SARS-CoV-2 variants. Generated by immunoSEQ multiplex PCR, the TCRdb table keeps only in-frame clones and is missing some. The data show 400,000 to 450,000 clones, with approximately 90% seen just once and 10% to 15% held by the top ten. The source was peripheral blood, collected in a trial of Ad26.COV2.S vaccine versus placebo. These receptor sequences come from a person between 18 and 65 years old who received the Ad26.COV2.S COVID-19 vaccine or a placebo. Both conserved end residues are part of each CDR3. D genes are given only for firm matches. Size values are once, few and many counts, or a class for expanded clones, and some rows have none.

>TRBV19|TRBJ2-1|TRBD2|NA|18
TGTGCCAGCAAGCCGGGACTAGCGGGAGGGAGCTCCTACAATGAGCAGTTCTTC
CASKPGLAGGSSYNEQFF
>TRBV7-8|TRBJ1-6|NA|NA|15
TGTGCCAGCAGCCAAGACAGCTCCTATAATTCACCCCTCCACTTT
CASSQDSSYNSPLHF
>TRBV28|TRBJ1-2|TRBD1|NA|14
TGTGCCAGCAGTCCGGGACAGGGAGGGTATGGCTACACCTTC
CASSPGQGGYGYTF
>TRBV5-1|TRBJ2-2|TRBD1|NA|16
TGCGCCAGCAGCTCCCGGACAGGGACGGAGGCCGGGGAGCTGTTTTTT
CASSSRTGTEAGELFF
>TRBV5-6|TRBJ1-2|TRBD1|NA|17
TGTGCCAGCAGCGCGACGGGACAGGGCCCTCTCAACTATGGCTACACCTTC
CASSATGQGPLNYGYTF
>TRBV7-3|TRBJ2-7|TRBD2|NA|15
TGTGCCAGCAGCTATGGCGGGAGCCGGATCTACGAGCAGTACTTC
CASSYGGSRIYEQYF
>TRBV14|TRBJ2-5|NA|NA|13
TGTGCCAGCAGCCAAGATTATTTGGAGACCCAGTACTTC
CASSQDYLETQYF
>TRBV7-6|TRBJ1-5|NA|NA|14
TGTGCCAGCAGCTTAGGTTCGACAGGTTTGCCCCAGCATTTT
CASSLGSTGLPQHF
>TRBV6-4|TRBJ2-1|TRBD1|NA|15
TGTGCCAGCAGTGAACAGGGGGTCCATGGGGGTGAGCAGTTCTTC
CASSEQGVHGGEQFF
>TRBV10-1|TRBJ1-2|NA|NA|13
TGCGCCAGCAGTGAGAATAGGGGCTCTGGCTACACCTTC
CASSENRGSGYTF
>TRBV7-2|TRBJ2-1|NA|NA|15
TGTGCCAGCAGCTTAGTGCCGGGAGCTTGGTCTGAGCAGTTCTTC
CASSLVPGAWSEQFF
>TRBV28|TRBJ1-4|NA|NA|15
TGTGCCAGCAGTCCACCGCCGGCAACTAATGAAAAACTGTTTTTT
CASSPPPATNEKLFF
>TRBV10-2|TRBJ2-3|NA|NA|12
TGCGCCAGCGAGGGAGTAGGAGATACGCAGTATTTT
CASEGVGDTQYF
>TRBV2|TRBJ2-2|TRBD2|NA|17
TGTGCCAGCAGCGAACGGGGACTAGCGGGGAACACCGGGGAGCTGTTTTTT
CASSERGLAGNTGELFF
>TRBV10-3|TRBJ2-1|TRBD2|few|13
TGTGCCATCACCCGGGAGGGCCTTGGTGAGCAGTTCTTC
CAITREGLGEQFF
>TRBV15|TRBJ2-1|TRBD2|NA|18
TGTGCCACCAGCAGAGGGTTTAGGACTAGCGGGATTTACAATGAGCAGTTCTTC
CATSRGFRTSGIYNEQFF
>TRBV6-2/TRBV6-3|TRBJ2-7|NA|NA|11
TGTGCCAGCAGTAGAGTCGCCGAGCAGTACTTC
CASSRVAEQYF
>TRBV6-5|TRBJ2-2|NA|NA|15
TGTGCCAGCAGTTACGGAGGGAGCGGTACCGGGGAGCTGTTTTTT
CASSYGGSGTGELFF
>TRBV28|TRBJ1-2|NA|NA|16
TGTGCCAGCAGTCCATTAGACAGACGAGCTAACTATGGCTACACCTTC
CASSPLDRRANYGYTF
>TRBV10-3|TRBJ2-1|TRBD2|NA|14
TGTGCCATCTGTCGGGCGGGAGAAGGTTATGAGCAGTTCTTC
CAICRAGEGYEQFF
>TRBV7-2|TRBJ2-7|NA|NA|15
TGTGCCAGCAGCTTAGTGGGGGGAGGCGCCTACGAGCAGTACTTC
CASSLVGGGAYEQYF
>TRBV6-6|TRBJ2-1|NA|NA|14
TGTGCCAGCAGGATCCGGGGGAGAGAAGTTGAGCAGTTCTTC
CASRIRGREVEQFF
>TRBV27|TRBJ2-3|NA|NA|14
TGTGCCAGCAGTTTAGGTAAAAAGTCATATACGCAGTATTTT
CASSLGKKSYTQYF
>TRBV28|TRBJ2-5|NA|NA|15
TGTGCCAGCAGTTTCCGGGGACATCCGAAAGAGACCCAGTACTTC
CASSFRGHPKETQYF
>TRBV6-6|TRBJ2-7|TRBD2|NA|14
TGTGCCAGCACACCTAGCGGGACAAATTTAGAGCAGTACTTC
CASTPSGTNLEQYF
>TRBV6-5|TRBJ2-7|TRBD1|NA|14
TGTGCCAGCGGCCCGACAGGGGACGGCTACGAGCAGTACTTC
CASGPTGDGYEQYF
>TRBV30|TRBJ1-4|NA|NA|13
TGTGCCTGGAGCCCCCCCGCTAATGAAAAACTGTTTTTT
CAWSPPANEKLFF
>TRBV5-6|TRBJ2-3|NA|NA|14
TGTGCCAGCAGCTCGGGACAACCGACAGATACGCAGTATTTT
CASSSGQPTDTQYF
>TRBV19|TRBJ2-5|NA|once|14
TGTGCCAGTAGTCCTTCGGACAAAAAAGAGACCCAGTACTTC
CASSPSDKKETQYF
>TRBV9|TRBJ2-6|TRBD2|NA|17
TGTGCCAGCAGCGGCCCCCGGGAGGGTTCTGGGGCCAACGTCCTGACTTTC
CASSGPREGSGANVLTF
>TRBV29-1|TRBJ2-7|TRBD1|few|13
TGCAGCGTTGGGACAGGGTCCTCCTACGAGCAGTACTTC
CSVGTGSSYEQYF
>TRBV6-5|TRBJ2-2|NA|NA|14
TGTGCCAGCAGTCGAACGGACATCCCCGGGGAGCTGTTTTTT
CASSRTDIPGELFF
>TRBV28|TRBJ1-5|NA|NA|14
TGTGCCAGCAGTTTCACAGGGACCAATCAGCCCCAGCATTTT
CASSFTGTNQPQHF
>TRBV29-1|TRBJ1-2|NA|NA|12
TGCAGCGTTGAAGGGTTGGAGTCTGGCTACACCTTC
CSVEGLESGYTF
>TRBV6-6|TRBJ1-1|NA|NA|13
TGTGCCAGCAGTTACCAAACAAACACTGAAGCTTTCTTT
CASSYQTNTEAFF
>TRBV19|TRBJ2-3|NA|NA|16
TGTGCCAGTAGTCGCCCATCTAGCGAAGGCACAGATACGCAGTATTTT
CASSRPSSEGTDTQYF
>TRBV6-7|TRBJ1-4|NA|NA|18
TGTGCCAGCAGTTACCTCCAGGGGTATCAAGCAACTAATGAAAAACTGTTTTTT
CASSYLQGYQATNEKLFF
>TRBV18|TRBJ2-5|NA|NA|17
TGTGCCAGCTCACCAAATGCCCGCACAGAGGGGACGGAGACCCAGTACTTC
CASSPNARTEGTETQYF
>TRBV27|TRBJ2-7|TRBD1|NA|14
TGTGCCAGCAGTTCTGGACAGGGTTTGCTCGAGCAGTACTTC
CASSSGQGLLEQYF
>TRBV19|TRBJ2-2|TRBD1|many|15
TGTGCCAGTCGAACAGGGGGCGAGGAGACCGGGGAGCTGTTTTTT
CASRTGGEETGELFF
>TRBV27|TRBJ2-7|TRBD1|NA|16
TGTGCCAGCAGTCCTAAGGCAGGGGACAGGGCCTACGAGCAGTACTTC
CASSPKAGDRAYEQYF
>TRBV12-3/TRBV12-4|TRBJ1-1|NA|NA|13
TGTGCCAGCAGTTTGGGGGGGAACACTGAAGCTTTCTTT
CASSLGGNTEAFF
>TRBV19|TRBJ2-7|NA|once|13
TGTGCCAGTAGTTCTACAGCCTTCTACGAGCAGTACTTC
CASSSTAFYEQYF
>TRBV10-3|TRBJ2-3|NA|NA|14
TGTGCCATCAGTGAGCCGGCATCGGGAATAGGGCAGTATTTT
CAISEPASGIGQYF
>TRBV6-5|TRBJ1-3|NA|NA|14
TGTGCCAGCATGCCCCGGGGTACTGGAAACACCATATATTTT
CASMPRGTGNTIYF